This T cell receptor (beta chain) was documented in a study of OX40 agonist ivuxolimab in advanced cancers. Study background: Antecedent anti-PD-1, anti-PD-L1 or anti-CTLA-4 therapy was permissible, with under 50% having received some.

The sample holds one count of this clone. Here immunoSEQ multiplex PCR was the method, and the copy in TCRdb shows in-frame clones only, minus some. The sample has around 55,000 clones, approximately 86% seen once; the top ten hold around 13%. No patient had autoimmune disease or received systemic immunosuppression. The CDR3 has 14 amino acids. The germline V gene has CDR1 SQVTM and CDR2 ANQGSEA. V trimming: 7 bases; J trimming: 3 bases; junction bases outside the gene matches: 10. This TCR was sampled from an adult with an advanced solid tumor such as melanoma, head and neck, liver or kidney cancer. Sequencing used CD4+ or CD8+ T cells sorted from blood, obtained in a trial of the OX40 agonist ivuxolimab. This sequence joins TRBV29-1 and TRBJ2-7; 9 bases match TRBD1. DNA of the CDR3: TGCAGCGCCCGTGGGACAGGGATACACTACGAGCAGTACTTC. Amino acid sequence: CSARGTGIHYEQYF.